The 6 T cell receptor beta chains presented below share a single source sample, sequenced in a study of neurological immune-mediated disorders. TCRdb reprocessed the 5' RACE reads via MiXCR and lists one record per CDR3 protein. The sample lists roughly 36,000 distinct CDR3 sequences, 3% to 3.5% occurring once. As to time point: longitudinal time-point 1 (baseline). Sequencing was done on a sample of PBMCs. Receptor source: a woman in her sixties or seventies with multiple sclerosis.

This clonotype has at least ten counts. The chain joins TRBV4-2 to TRBJ2-1; tentative D call: TRBD2 (6 bases). Trimming took off 0 bases at V and 4 bases at J, with 13 bases between the two ends. CDR3 size: 16 residues. CDR1 and CDR2 (germline): LGHNA, YNFKEQ. CDR3 DNA sequence: TGTGCCAGCAGCCAAGACAGGGACTGGCCATACAATGAGCAGTTCTTC. Translating gives CASSQDRDWPYNEQFF.

The sample holds many counts of this clonotype. The rearrangement joins TRBV7-8 to TRBJ2-2; possible D gene TRBD2, 7 bases. The germline V and J ends were trimmed by 6 bases and 1 base, with 15 bases remaining between them. The CDR3 sequence is 16 residues long. Germline CDR1 reads SGHVS; CDR2 reads FQNEAQ. The CDR3 nucleotides are TGTGCCAGCAGAGTGGACGGGGGGCTGAACACCGGGGAGCTGTTTTTT. Translation: CASRVDGGLNTGELFF.

This clonotype was seen repeatedly, ten times or more. This chain uses TRBV10-3 with TRBJ1-2; weak D call: TRBD1 (5 bases). This CDR3 has 13 amino acids. The V end was cut by 4 bases, the J end by 8 bases, with 14 bases between. Looked up from germline, CDR1 is ENHRY and CDR2 is SYGVKD. The CDR3 loop reads CAISAQGVGGYTF. CDR3 sequence (DNA): TGTGCCATCAGTGCTCAGGGTGTAGGGGGCTACACCTTC.

This clonotype was observed many times. This chain joins TRBV9 and TRBJ2-3, with TRBD2 as a possible D gene (5 bases). Trimming stripped 4 bases from V and 3 bases from J, with 9 bases between. The CDR3 loop spans 13 amino acids. Per the germline V gene, CDR1 is SGDLS and CDR2 is YYNGEE. The CDR3: CASSTRTTDTQYF. The CDR3 nucleotides read TGTGCCAGCAGCACTCGGACTACAGATACGCAGTATTTT.

This clonotype has at least ten counts. The chain joins TRBV11-2 to TRBJ1-1; perhaps TRBD1 as D (5 bases). The CDR3 spans 14 residues. Germline V gives CDR1 SGHAT, CDR2 FQNNGV. Between the trimmed V and J ends, which lost 1 base and 1 base, there was a span of 7 bases. In nucleotides, the CDR3 is TGTGCCAGCAGCTTAGGGGGCAGGAACACTGAAGCTTTCTTT. Its protein is CASSLGGRNTEAFF.

This clonotype was seen many times. This chain links TRBV29-1 with TRBJ2-2; D possibly corresponds to TRBD1 (5 bases). Per the germline V gene, CDR1 is SQVTM and CDR2 is ANQGSEA. V lost 6 bases to trimming and J lost 4 bases, with 9 bases between them. The CDR3 is 12 residues long. This CDR3 reads CSVAGSTGELFF. Here the CDR3 DNA reads TGCAGCGTCGCAGGGTCCACCGGGGAGCTGTTTTTT.